This T cell receptor (beta chain) is from a study of T-cell reconstitution after alpha-beta-depleted transplantation in children. CDR1 and CDR2 (germline): SGHRS, YFSETQ. V was trimmed by 5 bases and J by 3 bases, leaving 12 bases between them. This CDR3 is built from 15 residues. Unique molecular identifiers tagged the TCRbeta library. TCRdb reanalysed the PCR reads using MiXCR and keeps one entry per CDR3 protein. Among approximately 420,000 distinct CDR3 sequences listed, approximately 10% were seen once. This TCR came from a human donor who donated a stem cell graft to a child with acute myeloid leukemia. The sample here was PBMCs from the stem cell graft donor, taken from the stem cell graft. V usage is TRBV5-1 and J usage is TRBJ1-6; D remains unclear. The CDR3 loop is CASRPSTDYNSPLHF. The CDR3 DNA sequence: TGCGCCAGCAGACCATCGACTGACTATAATTCACCCCTCCACTTT.